The rows below give T cell receptor beta chains drawn from one sample of a study of T-cell memory formation after mild COVID-19. TCRdb re-derived calls from the 5' RACE reads in MiXCR, one entry per CDR3 protein. The data show 350,000 to 400,000 distinct CDR3 sequences, approximately 15% seen once. The material sequenced was PBMCs or a T cell subset sorted from them (not recorded which). The receptors come from a man in his late teens or twenties who had mild COVID-19 (a few samples of this study predate the infection). Cell type and time point are not known. Both conserved end residues are part of each CDR3. D genes are given only for firm matches. The size of a clone is reported for some rows only, either as once, few or many, or as a class for expanded clones.

>.|TRBV11-2|TRBJ2-1|TRBD2|16
TGTGCCAGCAGCTTGCTAGCGGGGTTCTCCTACAATGAGCAGTTCTTC
CASSLLAGFSYNEQFF
>many|TRBV4-1|TRBJ2-7|.|15
TGCGCCAGCAGCCTCGGCGCTGGTGATTGGGCCGAGCAGTACTTC
CASSLGAGDWAEQYF
>once|TRBV5-1|TRBJ1-3|.|11
TGCGCCAGCAGCTTGGAGGGCACCATATATTTT
CASSLEGTIYF
>few|TRBV3-1|TRBJ2-6|.|15
TGTGCCAGCAGCTTCCAGGGTACTGGGGCCAACGTCCTGACTTTC
CASSFQGTGANVLTF
>few|TRBV6-5|TRBJ2-4|.|18
TGTGCCAGCAGTCCCGAGGGGGAGTGGGGACTAGCCAAAAACATTCAGTACTTC
CASSPEGEWGLAKNIQYF
>few|TRBV6-5|TRBJ2-3|.|13
TGTGCCAGCAGTGGACCCTCGGCAGATACGCAGTATTTT
CASSGPSADTQYF
>.|TRBV27|TRBJ2-3|.|18
TGTGCCAGCAGTTTAAAAATTCGGCAGGGGCCTAGCACAGATACGCAGTATTTT
CASSLKIRQGPSTDTQYF
>few|TRBV6-1|TRBJ2-1|.|13
TGTGCCAGCGCTCGTGTGGCGGACAATGAGCAGTTCTTC
CASARVADNEQFF
>few|TRBV4-1|TRBJ2-7|.|13
TGCGCCAGCAGCCAGGGGGAGACCTACGAGCAGTACTTC
CASSQGETYEQYF
>few|TRBV20-1|TRBJ2-5|.|14
TGCAGTGCTAATGAGGGGGGCCTCGGTGAGACCCAGTACTTC
CSANEGGLGETQYF
>.|TRBV6-5|TRBJ1-4|.|14
TGTGCCAGCAGTTACCACGGGACTAATGAAAAACTGTTTTTT
CASSYHGTNEKLFF
>.|TRBV29-1|TRBJ2-7|TRBD2|14
TGCAGCGTTGGTCCAGCGGGGGTTACCTACGAGCAGTACTTC
CSVGPAGVTYEQYF
>.|TRBV5-1|TRBJ1-2|.|14
TGCGCCAGCAGCTTGGAGGGCAGCAACTATGGCTACACCTTC
CASSLEGSNYGYTF
>.|TRBV20-1|TRBJ1-3|.|14
TGCAGTGCTCCCTACCGAAGGGGAGGAAACACCATATATTTT
CSAPYRRGGNTIYF
>many|TRBV7-2|TRBJ2-1|.|14
TGTGCCAGCAGCTTAGCCGGCCGCAACAATGAGCAGTTCTTC
CASSLAGRNNEQFF
>.|TRBV20-1|TRBJ1-1|TRBD1|14
TGCAGTGCTTGGAACGGACAGGGTAGTACTGAAGCTTTCTTT
CSAWNGQGSTEAFF
>many|TRBV6-5|TRBJ2-7|.|13
TGTGCCAGCAGTTACTTCCCGGGCTACGAGCAGTACTTC
CASSYFPGYEQYF
>.|TRBV20-1|TRBJ1-5|.|14
TGCAGTGCTAGAGATGACAGGCCGAATCAGCCCCAGCATTTT
CSARDDRPNQPQHF
>.|TRBV9|TRBJ2-3|TRBD2|18
TGTGCCAGCAGCGTAGAGGCCGGGACTAGCGGGTTCACAGATACGCAGTATTTT
CASSVEAGTSGFTDTQYF
>few|TRBV4-1|TRBJ2-5|.|16
TGCGCCAGCAGCCAAGATTGGGAAAGACTTTCTGGGACCCAGTACTTC
CASSQDWERLSGTQYF
>.|TRBV7-2|TRBJ1-1|.|18
TGTGCCAGCAGCTTAGGATCAAACAGGGACAAAGAAGACACTGAAGCTTTCTTT
CASSLGSNRDKEDTEAFF
>few|TRBV7-2|TRBJ1-4|.|14
TGTGCCAGCAGCCCCCGGGGTGGGGGCGAAAAACTGTTTTTT
CASSPRGGGEKLFF
>few|TRBV18|TRBJ1-5|.|13
TGTGCCAGCTCACAACAAAGCAATCAGCCCCAGCATTTT
CASSQQSNQPQHF
>few|TRBV9|TRBJ1-4|.|14
TGTGCCAGCAGCGTAGAGGCAACTAATGAAAAACTGTTTTTT
CASSVEATNEKLFF
>.|TRBV12-5|TRBJ1-5|.|14
TGTGCTAGTGGCGGAGACGGTAGGGTTCAGCCCCAGCATTTT
CASGGDGRVQPQHF
>few|TRBV19|TRBJ2-4|.|15
TGTGCCAGTAGTATAACACCGGCGAGTGGTGACATTCAGTACTTC
CASSITPASGDIQYF
>few|TRBV11-2|TRBJ2-5|TRBD2|13
TGTGCCAGCAGCCCCACTAGCGACGAGACCCAGTACTTC
CASSPTSDETQYF
>few|TRBV6-2/TRBV6-3|TRBJ2-3|.|11
TGTGCCACCTCGCCCCTTCTTACGCAGTATTTT
CATSPLLTQYF
>few|TRBV28|TRBJ2-3|.|12
TGTGCCAGCATGGACTCCACAGATACGCAGTATTTT
CASMDSTDTQYF
>.|TRBV6-2/TRBV6-3|TRBJ2-1|.|12
TGTGCCAGCAGGGATTTCGGTCATGAGCAGTTCTTC
CASRDFGHEQFF
>.|TRBV19|TRBJ2-1|.|14
TGTGCCAGTCAGGACGGGGCCGGGTACAATGAGCAGTTCTTC
CASQDGAGYNEQFF
>.|TRBV27|TRBJ2-5|.|14
TGTGCCAGCAGTTTGGGGTCAGGGGAAGAGACCCAGTACTTC
CASSLGSGEETQYF
>.|TRBV6-2/TRBV6-3|TRBJ2-5|.|15
TGTGCCAGCAGTCACCCCCTCACCGGCGGGGAGACCCAGTACTTC
CASSHPLTGGETQYF
>few|TRBV4-1|TRBJ2-2|.|17
TGCGCCAGCAGCCAAGACGAGAGGGAGCCGAACACCGGGGAGCTGTTTTTT
CASSQDEREPNTGELFF
>few|TRBV6-2/TRBV6-3|TRBJ2-3|.|17
TGTGCCAGCATGTCCCGTAGAAGGATTACCGTGGCGGATACGCAGTATTTT
CASMSRRRITVADTQYF
>few|TRBV7-8|TRBJ2-1|.|13
TGTGCCAGCAGCCTAGGGGCTCTCAATGAGCAGTTCTTC
CASSLGALNEQFF
>few|TRBV4-2|TRBJ2-2|TRBD2|17
TGTGCCAGCAGCCAAGCCATCGGGGGGGCCTTTGGCGGGGAGCTGTTTTTT
CASSQAIGGAFGGELFF
>.|TRBV29-1|TRBJ2-7|.|14
TGCAGCGTTGAGCGGAGGGGGCGCGGTTACGAGCAGTACTTC
CSVERRGRGYEQYF
>few|TRBV2|TRBJ1-5|.|13
TGTGCCAGCACTCGGGAGGGGAATCAGCCCCAGCATTTT
CASTREGNQPQHF
>many|TRBV5-4|TRBJ1-1|.|15
TGTGCCAGCAGCTTGTTCAGGGGCAGGGACACTGAAGCTTTCTTT
CASSLFRGRDTEAFF
>.|TRBV5-1|TRBJ2-7|TRBD1|15
TGCGCCAGCAGCTTGGCCGGGACAGGGAGTGAGGAGCAGTACTTC
CASSLAGTGSEEQYF
>few|TRBV7-7|TRBJ2-2|TRBD2|16
TGTGCCAGCAGCGGGCGGGGGGGCACCGACGCCGGGGAGCTGTTTTTT
CASSGRGGTDAGELFF
>.|TRBV5-1|TRBJ2-3|TRBD1|15
TGCGCCAGCAGCGTCGGACAGGGGTTGGGAGATACGCAGTATTTT
CASSVGQGLGDTQYF
>few|TRBV20-1|TRBJ2-5|.|14
TGCAGTGCTATAGAGGTCGAGGCTCGGTCCACCCAGTACTTC
CSAIEVEARSTQYF
>.|TRBV9|TRBJ2-1|.|15
TGTGCCAGCAGCGTAGAGCATGAGGGCTCTAATGAGCAGTTCTTC
CASSVEHEGSNEQFF
>few|TRBV25-1|TRBJ1-1|.|15
TGTGCCAGCAGCACCCTTTCCGGGACAACGTCTGAAGCTTTCTTT
CASSTLSGTTSEAFF
>.|TRBV9|TRBJ1-3|.|15
TGTGCCAGCAGCGACCAGCCGGACTCTGGAAACACCATATATTTT
CASSDQPDSGNTIYF
>.|TRBV28|TRBJ2-2|.|14
TGTGCCAGCAGTCCAGGATTCAACACCGGGGAGCTGTTTTTT
CASSPGFNTGELFF
>many|TRBV15|TRBJ2-7|.|16
TGTGCCACCAGCAGAGTAATGGCAGGGCGAACTGGCGAGCAGTACTTC
CATSRVMAGRTGEQYF
>.|TRBV18|TRBJ1-3|.|14
TGTGCCAGCTCACCAGAGGGAACTGGAAACACCATATATTTT
CASSPEGTGNTIYF
>.|TRBV27|TRBJ2-1|.|13
TGTGCCACCTGGGGGCTCCCCAACAATGAGCAGTTCTTC
CATWGLPNNEQFF
>few|TRBV4-2|TRBJ2-1|TRBD2|13
TGTGCCAGCAGCTATAGCGGGGGGAGAGAGCAGTTCTTC
CASSYSGGREQFF
>few|TRBV20-1|TRBJ2-1|TRBD1|14
TGCAGTGCTCGCCGGACAGGGGGGTACAATGAGCAGTTCTTC
CSARRTGGYNEQFF
>.|TRBV6-5|TRBJ2-3|TRBD2|15
TGTGCCAGCAGGCTTAGCGGGGGGGCATCAGATACGCAGTATTTT
CASRLSGGASDTQYF
>once|TRBV6-2/TRBV6-3|TRBJ1-1|TRBD1|18
TGTGCCAGCAGTTATAGGGGCCCGGGACAGGGGACGGCCACTGAAGCTTTCTTT
CASSYRGPGQGTATEAFF
>many|TRBV19|TRBJ2-2|TRBD1|14
TGTGCCAGTAGTGTTGGTCAGGGGGCCGGGGAGCTGTTTTTT
CASSVGQGAGELFF
>.|TRBV20-1|TRBJ2-5|.|15
TGCAGTGCTACGGTTGCGGTCAGCGGCCAAGAGACCCAGTACTTC
CSATVAVSGQETQYF
>.|TRBV27|TRBJ1-5|TRBD1|15
TGTGCCAGCAGTGGAACAGGGGCGCGGGGTCAGCCCCAGCATTTT
CASSGTGARGQPQHF
>few|TRBV5-1|TRBJ1-2|.|13
TGCGCCAGCAGCTTGGAGCCTGTCTATGGCTACACCTTC
CASSLEPVYGYTF
>few|TRBV6-6|TRBJ2-1|.|13
TGTGCCAGCCAGACTAGCTCCTACAATGAGCAGTTCTTC
CASQTSSYNEQFF